The entry below gives a single T cell receptor (beta chain) sequence along with its context. Its antigen is still unknown. The TRB libraries of cDNA were built by UMI-labeled 5' RACE. From its re-call of the 5' RACE reads, TCRdb lists each CDR3 protein once, without DNA. The sample holds approximately 100,000 distinct CDR3 sequences. The data originate from a study of CXCR3-negative and CXCR3-positive naive CD8 T cells. Study as a whole: Sequencing yielded around 130 million TRB reads, roughly 1.5 +/- 0.3 million per library. Regarding the study as a whole: High diversity, comparable across both naive subsets, contrasted with much lower diversity in memory CD8+ cells. Naive cells positive for CXCR3 carried more hydrophobic TRB CDR3s than CXCR3-negative ones.

The CDR3 is 14 residues long. In germline, CDR1 is KGHDR, CDR2 SFDVKD. The chain combines TRBV24-1 with TRBJ2-2; TCRdb lists TRBD1, though no DNA is available to test this call. The clonotype originates from a human donor in good health. Some clones in this sample may be carry-over from other donors' samples. The source material was naive CXCR3+ CD8+ T cells from blood. Indicated subset: CD45RO-CCR7+CD27+CD95- naive CD8+ T cells expressing CXCR3 (TNR3+). CDR3: CATSGLTGYEELFF.